The 17 T cell receptor beta chains below all came from one sample that was sequenced in a study of preoperative IRX-2 immunotherapy in early breast cancer. The repertoire was sequenced with immunoSEQ multiplex PCR; TCRdb's copy has only in-frame clones and lacks some. The sample has 25,000 to 30,000 clones, roughly 89% seen once. Indicated treatment: preoperative locoregional IRX-2 cytokine immunotherapy. Sampling was carried out from a patient treated with IRX-2 immunotherapy. These receptors all stem from a human donor with breast cancer.

The chain carries TRBV27 and TRBJ2-7; maybe TRBD1 (6 bases). This CDR3 has 15 amino acids. The germline gives CDR1 MNHEY, CDR2 SMNVEV (reference sequence). With 9 bases removed from V and 6 bases from J, the gap between germline ends came to 24 bases. The CDR3 DNA is TGTGCCAGTTGTCACACCACAGGGTTGCTGGGCGAGCAGTACTTC. Translating gives CASCHTTGLLGEQYF.

This clone was seen more than once but under ten times. This sequence joins TRBV4-2 and TRBJ2-7; D might be TRBD2 (5 bases). This CDR3 has 15 amino acids. The germline V gene encodes CDR1 LGHNA and CDR2 YNFKEQ. The V end was cut by 1 base, the J end by 1 base, with 11 bases between. CDR3 nucleotide sequence: TGTGCCAGCAGCCAAGGCGCAGACTATTCCTACGAGCAGTACTTC. Translation gives CASSQGADYSYEQYF.

This chain links TRBV9 with TRBJ2-3, with D perhaps matching TRBD1 (5 bases). Germline CDR1 is SGDLS and CDR2 is YYNGEE. This CDR3 has 13 amino acids. The V and J ends lost 4 bases and 1 base respectively, with 7 bases between them. DNA for the CDR3: TGTGCCAGCAGCAGGGGCCGCACAGATACGCAGTATTTT. Its translation is CASSRGRTDTQYF.

The V gene is TRBV6-4, the J gene TRBJ2-1; 12 bases match TRBD2. The germline gives CDR1 MRHNA, CDR2 SNTAGT. With V trimmed by 5 bases and J by 2 bases, 7 bases remained unmatched. The CDR3 covers 17 residues. The CDR3 is CASSRLAGDITYNEQFF. CDR3 DNA sequence: TGTGCCAGCAGTCGACTAGCGGGAGACATAACCTACAATGAGCAGTTCTTC.

The chain couples TRBV4-2 to TRBJ2-1, with 8 bases that match TRBD2. The CDR3 covers 16 residues. The J segment lost 8 bases and the V segment lost 1 base, leaving 10 bases of the junction unmatched. Germline V gene sequence: CDR1 LGHNA, CDR2 YNFKEQ. CDR3 loop: CASSQVYGRADDEQFF. DNA for the CDR3: TGTGCCAGCAGCCAAGTTTACGGGAGGGCCGACGATGAGCAGTTCTTC.

The chain uses TRBV7-9 and TRBJ1-1, with D uncertain. Germline CDR1 is SEHNR and CDR2 is FQNEAQ (reference sequence). Trimming removed 6 bases at V and 4 bases at J, with 9 bases between. There are 12 residues in the CDR3. CDR3 in DNA: TGTGCCAGCAGTTCCGGAGGCACTGAAGCTTTCTTT. It yields the protein CASSSGGTEAFF.

This sequence joins TRBV7-9 and TRBJ2-1; either TRBD1 or TRBD2 may fit D (5 bases each). The CDR3 sequence is 13 residues long. Trimming took off 3 bases at V and 4 bases at J, with 7 bases between the two ends. Germline lookup yields CDR1 SEHNR and CDR2 FQNEAQ (reference sequence). The CDR3 here is CASSFGAYNEQFF. CDR3 nucleotides: TGTGCCAGCAGCTTCGGGGCATACAATGAGCAGTTCTTC.

The chain couples TRBV5-5 to TRBJ1-1, with 7 bases lining up with TRBD1. The germline CDR1 and CDR2 sequences are SGHKS and YYEKEE (reference sequence). The CDR3 is 14 residues long. V dropped 5 bases and J dropped 0; count of bases not matched to a gene: 4. CDR3 residues: CASSPGTVNTEAFF. CDR3 nucleotides: TGTGCCAGCAGTCCCGGGACAGTGAACACTGAAGCTTTCTTT.

The gene calls are TRBV6-1 and TRBJ2-7, with D perhaps TRBD2 (5 bases). Per the germline V gene, CDR1 is MNHNS and CDR2 is SASEGT. V was cut by 3 bases and J by 3 bases, with 12 bases left in between. This CDR3 has 14 residues. CDR3 sequence reads: CASSDRAAGYEQYF. DNA of the CDR3: TGTGCCAGCAGTGACCGGGCGGCGGGCTACGAGCAGTACTTC.

The chain combines TRBV2 with TRBJ2-3; 10 bases agree with TRBD1. CDR1 and CDR2 (germline): SNHLY, FYNNEI. The CDR3 length is 15 residues. Trimming removed 4 bases from V and 1 base from J; junction bases left unmatched: 2. Here the CDR3 DNA reads TGTGCCAGCAGTGTAGGGACAGGGGGCACAGATACGCAGTATTTT. This encodes CASSVGTGGTDTQYF.

This chain links TRBV28 with TRBJ1-1; a possible D gene is TRBD1 (5 bases). V lost 6 bases and J 0 bases, leaving 8 bases between the germline ends. Germline values: CDR1 MDHEN, CDR2 SYDVKM. The CDR3 loop spans 13 amino acids. CDR3 sequence reads: CASRDTMNTEAFF. The CDR3 region has the DNA TGTGCCAGCAGGGACACCATGAACACTGAAGCTTTCTTT.

Turning to this clone: Other DNA sequences in this specimen translate into the identical CDR3. The chain couples TRBV29-1 to TRBJ2-2; D not resolved. CDR3 length: 14 amino acids. Germline CDR1 SQVTM, CDR2 ANQGSEA. Trimming pared 3 bases from V and 1 base from J, leaving 9 bases between. The CDR3 here is CSVEKQLNTGELFF. CDR3 nucleotide sequence: TGCAGCGTTGAGAAACAACTGAACACCGGGGAGCTGTTTTTT.

This chain uses TRBV6-6 with TRBJ2-6; D gene ambiguous. CDR1 is MNHNY, CDR2 SVGAGI, per germline (reference sequence). Trimming removed 5 bases at V and 0 bases at J, with 8 bases between. CDR3 size: 15 residues. The CDR3 coding sequence is TGTGCCAGCAGTCAGCAGACCTCTGGGGCCAACGTCCTGACTTTC. Translated, it gives CASSQQTSGANVLTF.

This clone has a single count. V is TRBV7-8 and J is TRBJ2-7; possibly TRBD1 for D (7 bases). Germline V lookup: CDR1 SGHVS, CDR2 FQNEAQ. V lost 5 bases and J lost 2, with 31 bases in between. The CDR3 spans 20 residues. The CDR3 nucleotides read TGTGCCAGCAGCCCAGACCTCAGGGGGGTCAGTACAGGGTGGACCTACGAGCAGTACTTC. Protein sequence: CASSPDLRGVSTGWTYEQYF.

This sequence joins TRBV5-8 and TRBJ2-5, with D perhaps TRBD1 or TRBD2 (5 bases each). From germline, CDR1 is SGHTS and CDR2 YDEGEE. CDR3 length equals 13 residues. V was clipped by 3 bases and J by 10 bases, with 16 bases between them. The CDR3 nucleotides read TGTGCCAGCAGCTCAAGGGACCTCTCGGTCCAGTACTTC. It translates to CASSSRDLSVQYF.

The V and J genes are TRBV4-3 and TRBJ1-5; TRBD1 is a possible D gene (6 bases). Trimming removed 0 bases from V and 7 bases from J, with 10 bases in between. The CDR3 loop spans 14 amino acids. The germline CDR1 and CDR2 sequences are LGHNA and YSLEER. The CDR3, as DNA: TGCGCCAGCAGCCAAGAGGGGGGCGGGCAGCCCCAGCATTTT. This codes for CASSQEGGGQPQHF.

The chain employs TRBV28 and TRBJ2-5, with 8 nucleotides matching TRBD2. The CDR3 spans 14 residues. Losses at the gene ends were 3 bases for V and 5 bases for J; bases not matched to a gene: 5. Germline CDR1 MDHEN, CDR2 SYDVKM. CDR3 bases: TGTGCCAGCAGTTTTGCGGGAGGCGTGGAGACCCAGTACTTC. Translating it yields CASSFAGGVETQYF.